This T cell receptor beta chain derives from a study of siplizumab effects on memory and regulatory T cells. Using immunoSEQ multiplex PCR, the repertoire was profiled, and TCRdb retains in-frame clones only, with some absent. The table lists 97,000 or so clones, around 90% of them singletons. Germline CDR1 and CDR2: MDHEN and SYDVKM. The CDR3 has 15 residues. The V and J ends lost 4 bases and 2 bases respectively, with 12 bases between them. Findings and caveats of the study: The authors did not confirm suppressive function in proliferating Tregs from siplizumab cultures. The study found that siplizumab significantly reduced alloreactive sequences traceable to unstimulated CD4+ memory cells. Naive T cells, seemingly more diverse than memory cells, seemed major alloresponse contributors. An assignable naive or memory phenotype was lacking in roughly 75-96% of proliferating CD4+ or CD8+ clones.

As regards this clone: What it binds is not known.

This receptor was obtained from a human donor in good health. The V call is TRBV28, the J call TRBJ2-1, with no clear D. Sample: CD4+ T cells sorted from blood. DNA for the CDR3: TGTGCCAGCAGTTCGTTAGAAAGGGCCTACAATGAGCAGTTCTTC. Protein: CASSSLERAYNEQFF.